The 21 T cell receptor beta chains given below trace back to one sample, sequenced in a study of neurological immune-mediated disorders (dated by TCRdb to about 2019). The library relied on 5' RACE. The sequencer listed for this sample is Illumina HiSeq 2500. The public reads were quality trimmed at Q25 with fastp and then assembled into clones with MiXCR by TCRdb, keeping productive beta chains. Each entry is one CDR3 protein sequence, shown with its most common DNA and genes. The table for this sample lists 30,000 to 40,000 distinct CDR3 sequences; 3.5% to 4% of them were counted only once. Less than 2.5% of the sample belongs to the ten largest clones. The material sequenced was PBMCs. These receptors were taken from a man in his thirties or forties with multiple sclerosis.

This clonotype was recorded many times. V and J are TRBV7-9 and TRBJ1-5; D possibly corresponds to TRBD1 (6 bases). The CDR3 is 13 residues long. The V end was cut by 4 bases, the J end by 5 bases, with 9 bases between. Per germline, CDR1 SEHNR and CDR2 FQNEAQ (reference sequence). The CDR3 region is CASSSQGDQPQHF. The CDR3 DNA follows: TGTGCCAGCAGCTCACAGGGCGATCAGCCCCAGCATTTT. Full variable domain (outside the CDR3, taken from reference TRBV7-9 and TRBJ1-5): DTGVSQNPRHKITKRGQNVTFRCDPISEHNRLYWYRQTLGQGPEFLTYFQNEAQLEKSRLLSDRFSAERPKGSFSTLEIQRTEQGDSAMYLCASSSQGDQPQHFGDGTRLSIL.

This clonotype appeared many times. This chain links TRBV6-2 or TRBV6-3 with TRBJ1-1; 7 bases line up with TRBD1. The CDR3 has 14 residues. Germline loops: CDR1 MNHEY, CDR2 SVGEGT. The V and J ends lost 8 bases and 0 bases, in that order; junction bases with no gene match: 6. CDR3 residues: CASRDSSMNTEAFF. CDR3 nucleotides: TGTGCCAGCCGGGACAGCTCTATGAACACTGAAGCTTTCTTT.

Remarks on this clonotype: A read error may explain this, as a much larger clone is one base away. Since the CDR3 does not end with the conserved phenylalanine or tryptophan, this likely comes from a read error. V is TRBV7-2 and J is TRBJ1-2; D not resolved. V lost 1 base, J lost 1 base, and 7 bases lay in between. CDR3 length: 14 residues. The germline CDR1 and CDR2 sequences are SGHTA and FQGNSA. CDR3 in amino acids: CASSLGHINYGYTV. The CDR3 DNA follows: TGTGCCAGCAGCTTAGGGCACATTAACTATGGCTACACCGTC.

This clonotype showed up many times. A junction end diverges from the germline sequence, so it may reflect a read error. The chain recombines TRBV20-1 with TRBJ1-5; D ambiguous. Germline values: CDR1 DFQATT, CDR2 SNEGSKA (reference sequence). The CDR3 extends over 15 amino acids. The CDR3 loop reads CSASLGPEADQPQNF. The DNA for the CDR3 is TGCAGTGCCTCCCTCGGACCCGAAGCGGATCAGCCCCAGAATTTT.

The rearrangement links TRBV5-1 to TRBJ1-1; D call uncertain. The CDR3 is 16 amino acids. Germline CDR1 SGHRS, CDR2 YFSETQ. Trimming removed 3 bases from V and 2 bases from J, with 17 bases in between. CDR3 nucleotides: TGCGCCAGCAGCTACCGGGCCTCCAATCTCAACACTGAAGCTTTCTTT. This sequence encodes CASSYRASNLNTEAFF. The entire variable domain, with the rest obtained from reference TRBV5-1 and TRBJ1-1, is as follows: KAGVTQTPRYLIKTRGQQVTLSCSPISGHRSVSWYQQTPGQGLQFLFEYFSETQRNKGNFPGRFSGRQFSNSRSEMNVSTLELGDSALYLCASSYRASNLNTEAFFGQGTRLTVV.

Details on this clonotype: No conserved phenylalanine or tryptophan is present at the end of the CDR3, so a read error is the likely explanation. The chain recombines TRBV15 with TRBJ1-3, with TRBD1 as a possible D gene (5 bases). CDR1 is LNHNV, CDR2 YYDKDF, per germline (reference sequence). With 7 bases removed from V and 4 bases from J, the gap between germline ends came to 14 bases. This CDR3 spans 14 amino acids. The chain's CDR3 is CATTDSKRGNTIYN. Written as DNA, the CDR3 is TGTGCCACCACCGACAGCAAGCGGGGAAACACCATATATAAT.

This clonotype was observed many times. The chain uses TRBV20-1 and TRBJ2-7; 10 nucleotides agree with TRBD1. Germline V gene lookup returns CDR1 DFQATT and CDR2 SNEGSKA (reference sequence). The CDR3 is 13 residues long. V was clipped by 6 bases and J by 6 bases; unmatched bases: 8. The CDR3 here is CSARRTGGLEQYF. In DNA form, the CDR3 reads TGCAGTGCCCGTCGGACAGGGGGGCTCGAGCAGTACTTC.

This clonotype showed up many times. The chain couples TRBV6-5 to TRBJ1-1; D unclear. CDR3 size: 15 residues. V was pared by 0 bases and J by 1 base, with 9 bases between. Germline CDR1 is MNHEY and CDR2 is SVGAGI. Written as DNA, the CDR3 is TGTGCCAGCAGTTACTCGAGGCTAGGGAACACTGAAGCTTTCTTT. It encodes CASSYSRLGNTEAFF.

There are many counts of this clonotype. The V call is TRBV6-1, the J call TRBJ2-3; tentative D call: TRBD2 (5 bases). CDR3 length: 18 residues. V was shortened by 2 bases and J by 0 bases, with 18 bases between the two germline ends. Per the germline V gene, CDR1 is MNHNS and CDR2 is SASEGT. DNA of the CDR3: TGTGCCAGCAGTGAAATGCGGGCCATAGGGTTTAGCACAGATACGCAGTATTTT. Translating gives CASSEMRAIGFSTDTQYF.

V usage is TRBV7-9 and J usage is TRBJ1-5; D ambiguous. Germline CDR1 is SEHNR and CDR2 is FQNEAQ (reference sequence). V gave up 2 bases and J gave up 3 bases, with 11 bases separating them. CDR3 size: 15 residues. The CDR3 spells CASSLSGSINQPQHF. CDR3 nucleotides: TGTGCCAGCAGCTTATCTGGTTCGATCAATCAGCCCCAGCATTTT.

This clonotype was recorded many times. This sequence joins TRBV7-9 and TRBJ2-7; possibly TRBD2 for D (5 bases). The CDR3 consists of 13 residues. Looked up from germline, CDR1 is SEHNR and CDR2 is FQNEAQ (reference sequence). Trimming took off 2 bases at V and 3 bases at J, with 8 bases between the two ends. The CDR3 nucleotides read TGTGCCAGCAGCTTAACCGGGGTCTACGAGCAGTACTTC. This gives the protein CASSLTGVYEQYF. Together with reference TRBV7-9 and TRBJ2-7, the CDR3 gives the full variable domain: DTGVSQNPRHKITKRGQNVTFRCDPISEHNRLYWYRQTLGQGPEFLTYFQNEAQLEKSRLLSDRFSAERPKGSFSTLEIQRTEQGDSAMYLCASSLTGVYEQYFGPGTRLTVT.

This clonotype was found a few times. This sequence joins TRBV15 and TRBJ1-4, with TRBD1 as a possible D gene (5 bases). The V gene's germline CDR1 is LNHNV and CDR2 YYDKDF (reference sequence). Trimming left V 3 bases short and J 5 bases short, with 13 bases between. The CDR3 extends over 15 amino acids. The CDR3 sequence is CATSSPGGGNEKLFF. CDR3 bases: TGTGCCACCAGCAGCCCCGGCGGGGGGAATGAAAAACTGTTTTTT.

This clonotype was recorded a few times. The rearrangement links TRBV5-1 to TRBJ2-3; D uncertain. The germline V gene has CDR1 SGHRS and CDR2 YFSETQ. V was cut by 4 bases and J by 2 bases, with 20 bases left in between. The CDR3 has 17 residues. This CDR3 is CASSPASWNTFTDTQYF. CDR3 DNA: TGCGCCAGCAGCCCAGCCTCATGGAACACCTTCACAGATACGCAGTATTTT.

This clonotype was detected many times. V is TRBV6-4 and J is TRBJ2-5, with no clear D. The germline V gene encodes CDR1 MRHNA and CDR2 SNTAGT. The CDR3 extends over 13 amino acids. Trimming took off 4 bases at V and 2 bases at J, with 8 bases between the two ends. CDR3 sequence: CASSVTPQETQYF. CDR3 coding DNA: TGTGCCAGCAGTGTGACTCCTCAAGAGACCCAGTACTTC.

There are many counts of this clonotype. The chain carries TRBV12-3 or TRBV12-4 and TRBJ1-1; possible D gene TRBD1, 6 bases. The V end lost 6 bases, the J end lost 3 bases, and 20 bases lay between the germline ends. This CDR3 spans 16 amino acids. CDR3 in amino acids: CASRRTPGAGDTEAFF. For the CDR3, the DNA is TGTGCCAGCAGACGAACACCAGGGGCCGGGGACACTGAAGCTTTCTTT.

This clonotype was observed many times. The rearrangement joins TRBV5-1 to TRBJ2-1; D is ambiguous. The germline V gene encodes CDR1 SGHRS and CDR2 YFSETQ. V was shortened by 4 bases and J by 5 bases, with 4 bases between the two germline ends. The CDR3 runs to 11 residues. The CDR3 sequence: CASSINNEQFF. DNA of the CDR3: TGCGCCAGCAGCATCAACAATGAGCAGTTCTTC.

The chain is built from TRBV7-2 and TRBJ1-2; tentative D call: TRBD1 (5 bases). The CDR3 contains 14 residues. Germline loops: CDR1 SGHTA, CDR2 FQGNSA. Trimming shortened V by 5 bases and J by 2 bases, and 12 bases separated the two germline ends. DNA for the CDR3: TGTGCCAGCAGCGAAACGGGACGGAACTATGGCTACACCTTC. As protein: CASSETGRNYGYTF.

In regard to this clonotype: This may arise from a read error, as a much more abundant clone is one base away. The chain is built from TRBV7-2 and TRBJ2-1, with 9 bases that match TRBD1. Trimming cost V 5 bases and J 0 bases; bases outside gene matches: 5. The CDR3 spans 16 residues. Germline V gene lookup returns CDR1 SGHTA and CDR2 FQGNSA. The CDR3 DNA is TGTGCCAGCAGCCGGACAGGGGCCACCTCCTACAATGAGCAGTTCTTC. Its translation is CASSRTGATSYNEQFF.

In this sample, this clonotype turned up many times. The V gene is TRBV2, the J gene TRBJ2-7; D is possibly TRBD2 (6 bases). Trimming removed 4 bases at V and 1 base at J, with 8 bases between. This CDR3 has 13 residues. CDR1 and CDR2 from the germline V gene are SNHLY and FYNNEI. The CDR3 nucleotides are TGTGCCAGCAGTGTAAGCGGGTCCTACGAGCAGTACTTC. This encodes CASSVSGSYEQYF.

CDR3 sequence: CASSFTLPSSYEQYF. The CDR3 DNA is TGTGCCAGCAGCTTTACCCTTCCCAGCTCCTACGAGCAGTACTTC. J is TRBJ2-7 and V is TRBV7-2; D unclear. CDR1 and CDR2 (germline): SGHTA, FQGNSA. V dropped 3 bases and J dropped 0 bases, with 12 bases sitting between them. The length of the CDR3 is 15 residues.

The rearrangement joins TRBV6-5 to TRBJ1-1; a weak D match, TRBD1 (5 bases). The CDR3 is 14 amino acids. Germline assignment: CDR1 MNHEY and CDR2 SVGAGI. With 7 bases removed from V and 0 bases from J, the gap between germline ends came to 12 bases. CDR3 sequence reads: CASKRGKLNTEAFF. The CDR3 DNA reads as TGTGCCAGCAAAAGGGGAAAGCTGAACACTGAAGCTTTCTTT.